These 24 T cell receptor beta chains were all obtained from the same sample, sequenced in a study of human T cells and chemical hapten exposure. Time point: healthy volunteer bleed at 6 weeks. Someone pulled total RNA out of unfractionated whole blood. Each CDR3 protein gets one entry after TCRdb re-called the RACE reads with MiXCR. In the table there are around 70,000 distinct CDR3 sequences, approximately 6.1% of which are singletons. The sample comprised whole blood. These receptors all stem from a female donor in good health. Some clones in this sample may be carry-over from other donors' samples.

This clonotype was counted a few times. The V and J genes are TRBV7-6 and TRBJ2-1; 9 nucleotides match TRBD1. Germline CDR1 reads SGHVS; CDR2 reads FNYEAQ. The CDR3 loop spans 16 amino acids. V was clipped by 5 bases and J by 6 bases; unmatched bases: 11. CDR3 amino acids: CASSPNRGRGSNEQFF. The DNA for the CDR3 is TGTGCCAGCAGCCCAAACAGGGGGCGTGGGAGCAATGAGCAGTTCTTC.

This clonotype was counted at least ten times. The J gene is TRBJ2-7, the V gene TRBV28, with 8 bases lining up with TRBD1. Per the germline V gene, CDR1 is MDHEN and CDR2 is SYDVKM. The junction had 8 bases not matched to a gene; V was cut back by 3 bases and J by 4 bases. The CDR3 spans 15 residues. In nucleotides, the CDR3 is TGTGCCAGCAGTTTCCCCCAGGGGGCCCTTTACGAGCAGTACTTC. It encodes CASSFPQGALYEQYF.

V and J are TRBV5-5 and TRBJ2-1; 7 bases are shared with TRBD1. The junction had 8 bases not matched to a gene; V was cut back by 4 bases and J by 1 base. The CDR3 is 16 residues long. CDR1 is SGHKS and CDR2 is YYEKEE in the germline V gene (reference sequence). The CDR3 is CASSLQGRESYNEQFF. CDR3 DNA sequence: TGTGCCAGCAGCCTACAGGGGCGCGAGTCCTACAATGAGCAGTTCTTC.

V is TRBV3-1 and J is TRBJ2-1, with D possibly being TRBD2 (6 bases). Trimming stripped 3 bases from V and 9 bases from J, with 21 bases between. In germline, CDR1 is LGHDT, CDR2 YNNKEL (reference sequence). This CDR3 has 16 amino acids. Here the CDR3 DNA reads TGTGCCAGCAGCCAGGGGGGAGTGGGGCCCGTGGTTGAGCAGTTCTTC. It translates to CASSQGGVGPVVEQFF.

This rearrangement joins TRBV29-1 to TRBJ1-3; D is unclear. The CDR3 has 13 amino acids. Per the germline V gene, CDR1 is SQVTM and CDR2 is ANQGSEA. Trimming pared 6 bases from V and 2 bases from J, leaving 11 bases between. CDR3 sequence reads: CSVNERAGNTIYF. CDR3 bases: TGCAGCGTGAACGAAAGGGCTGGAAACACCATATATTTT.

This rearrangement joins TRBV7-2 to TRBJ2-3; D is possibly TRBD1 (6 bases). This CDR3 contains 14 residues. V lost 3 bases, J lost 1 base, and 8 bases lay in between. Germline CDR1 is SGHTA and CDR2 is FQGNSA. The CDR3 protein is CASSLDSGTDTQYF. In nucleotides, the CDR3 is TGTGCCAGCAGCTTGGACAGCGGCACAGATACGCAGTATTTT.

This clonotype appeared many times. The chain has TRBV16 and TRBJ1-1; D ambiguous. CDR3 length: 12 amino acids. Trimming took off 5 bases at V and 11 bases at J, with 15 bases between the two ends. Germline V CDR1 and CDR2: KGHSY, FQNENV. CDR3 region: CASSFNREGAFF. In nucleotides, the CDR3 is TGTGCCAGCAGCTTCAACCGGGAGGGTGCTTTCTTT.

The sample holds many counts of this clonotype. This chain joins TRBV6-6 and TRBJ1-6; the D gene is possibly TRBD1 (6 bases). There are 15 residues in the CDR3. V shed 0 bases and J shed 7 bases, with 10 bases lying between them. CDR1 MNHNY and CDR2 SVGAGI come from the germline V gene (reference sequence). CDR3 region: CASSYSRDKNSPLHF. In nucleotides, the CDR3 is TGTGCCAGCAGTTACTCACGGGACAAAAATTCACCCCTCCACTTT.

This clonotype was observed at least ten times. The V and J genes are TRBV25-1 and TRBJ2-1; D possibly uses TRBD1 or TRBD2 (5 bases each). CDR1 and CDR2 from the germline V gene are MGHDK and SYGVNS. The CDR3 spans 13 residues. Trimming pared 3 bases from V and 8 bases from J, leaving 11 bases between. This CDR3 reads CASSDRGRDEQFF. The CDR3 bases are TGTGCCAGCAGTGATAGGGGACGCGATGAGCAGTTCTTC.

This clonotype was picked up many times. This chain uses TRBV6-6 with TRBJ1-1; no clear D. Germline V gene data show CDR1 as MNHNY and CDR2 as SVGAGI (reference sequence). With 4 bases removed from V and 3 bases from J, the gap between germline ends came to 12 bases. The CDR3 is 14 amino acids. The CDR3 bases are TGTGCCAGCAGTTTGGACGGACGCTACACTGAAGCTTTCTTT. It specifies CASSLDGRYTEAFF.

There are a few counts of this clonotype. The genes are TRBV7-2 and TRBJ2-3; 12 nucleotides match TRBD2. The length of the CDR3 is 18 residues. Looked up from germline, CDR1 is SGHTA and CDR2 is FQGNSA. The V gene end was trimmed by 5 bases and the J gene end by 3 bases; junction bases not matched to a gene: 12. In nucleotides, the CDR3 is TGTGCCAGCAGCCCGAAATCCCGAACTAGCGGGAGGACAGATACGCAGTATTTT. Residues: CASSPKSRTSGRTDTQYF.

The rearrangement uses TRBV7-9 and TRBJ2-4; D unclear. Per the germline V gene, CDR1 is SEHNR and CDR2 is FQNEAQ (reference sequence). The V end was cut by 2 bases, the J end by 8 bases, with 13 bases between. This CDR3 is 14 amino acids long. CDR3 sequence reads: CASSLTGREHIQYF. The CDR3 nucleotides read TGTGCCAGCAGCTTAACGGGCAGAGAACACATTCAGTACTTC.

This clonotype was recorded at least ten times. The rearrangement links TRBV3-1 to TRBJ2-3; 8 bases fit TRBD2. The CDR3 contains 17 residues. CDR1 is LGHDT and CDR2 is YNNKEL in the germline V gene (reference sequence). The junction had 7 bases not matched to a gene; V was cut back by 0 bases and J by 2 bases. This CDR3 is CASSQDLLAGSTDTQYF. DNA for the CDR3: TGTGCCAGCAGCCAAGATTTGCTAGCGGGCTCCACAGATACGCAGTATTTT.

This clonotype was counted ten times or more. The chain recombines TRBV11-2 with TRBJ2-3; 10 bases are a match to TRBD2. With 4 bases clipped from V and 1 base from J, the junction kept 2 bases outside the gene matches. The CDR3 runs to 15 residues. CDR1 is SGHAT, CDR2 FQNNGV, per germline. CDR3 sequence: CASSSGTSGTDTQYF. The CDR3 DNA reads TGTGCCAGCAGCTCCGGGACTAGCGGCACAGATACGCAGTATTTT. The full variable domain, with the rest looked up from reference TRBV11-2 and TRBJ2-3, is EAGVAQSPRYKIIEKRQSVAFWCNPISGHATLYWYQQILGQGPKLLIQFQNNGVVDDSQLPKDRFSAERLKGVDSTLKIQPAKLEDSAVYLCASSSGTSGTDTQYFGPGTRLTVL.

This clonotype showed up just a few times. The V gene is TRBV28, the J gene TRBJ1-6, with D perhaps TRBD1 (6 bases). The germline V gene has CDR1 MDHEN and CDR2 SYDVKM. The CDR3 has 15 residues. The germline V and J ends were trimmed by 6 bases and 4 bases, with 13 bases remaining between them. The CDR3 DNA reads TGTGCCAGCAGCCCTGGGGGGCAGTATAATTCACCCCTCCACTTT. It codes for CASSPGGQYNSPLHF.

This chain links TRBV29-1 with TRBJ2-5; 15 bases line up with TRBD2. Looked up from germline, CDR1 is SQVTM and CDR2 is ANQGSEA. CDR3 size: 17 residues. Trimming at V came to 6 bases and at J to 1 base, leaving 9 bases not matched to a gene. CDR3 DNA sequence: TGCAGCGTCACACCGGGACTAGCGGGAGGAGGCCAAGAGACCCAGTACTTC. It is translated as CSVTPGLAGGGQETQYF.

This clonotype was seen at least ten times. The rearrangement links TRBV7-8 to TRBJ2-6; D is uncertain. Trimming removed 5 bases from V and 0 bases from J, with 2 bases in between. This CDR3 contains 13 residues. In germline, CDR1 is SGHVS, CDR2 FQNEAQ. CDR3 DNA sequence: TGTGCCAGCAGCCACTCTGGGGCCAACGTCCTGACTTTC. It specifies CASSHSGANVLTF.

The chain is built from TRBV20-1 and TRBJ2-3, with D uncertain. Germline V gene lookup returns CDR1 DFQATT and CDR2 SNEGSKA (reference sequence). The CDR3 length is 13 residues. Trimming removed 3 bases at V and 2 bases at J, with 9 bases between. The CDR3 sequence: CSARETPTDTQYF. The CDR3 DNA reads as TGCAGTGCTAGGGAGACGCCCACAGATACGCAGTATTTT.

The chain couples TRBV25-1 to TRBJ2-7; D is unclear. Germline-derived CDR1 and CDR2 are MGHDK and SYGVNS. The V end lost 8 bases, the J end lost 3 bases, and 8 bases lay between the germline ends. The CDR3 consists of 11 residues. CDR3 DNA sequence: TGTGCCAGCTCCAGGTGCTACGAGCAGTACTTC. Its translation is CASSRCYEQYF.

This clonotype was detected ten times or more. J is TRBJ1-2 and V is TRBV20-1; no firm D call. The CDR3 extends over 16 amino acids. Germline V gene sequence: CDR1 DFQATT, CDR2 SNEGSKA (reference sequence). Trimming took off 1 base at V and 4 bases at J, with 19 bases between the two ends. The CDR3 here is CSARVPLILVAYGYTF. The CDR3 DNA reads as TGCAGTGCTAGAGTTCCCTTAATTCTTGTGGCCTATGGCTACACCTTC.

This clonotype was detected a few times. The CDR3 here is CSATGTENSPLHF. CDR3 sequence (DNA): TGCAGTGCTACCGGGACAGAGAATTCACCCCTCCACTTT. The chain carries TRBV20-1 and TRBJ1-6; TRBD1 matches at 7 bases. CDR3 length: 13 amino acids. The V gene end was trimmed by 4 bases and the J gene end by 7 bases; junction bases not matched to a gene: 4. Germline lookup yields CDR1 DFQATT and CDR2 SNEGSKA (reference sequence).

V is TRBV6-1 and J is TRBJ2-6; the D is unclear. The CDR3 covers 15 residues. The V end was cut by 0 bases, the J end by 2 bases, with 5 bases between. Germline lookup yields CDR1 MNHNS and CDR2 SASEGT. CDR3 DNA: TGTGCCAGCAGTGAAGCCTTGACTGGGGCCAACGTCCTGACTTTC. This encodes CASSEALTGANVLTF.

The CDR3: CASSALTGTDPTDTQYF. The CDR3 DNA reads as TGTGCCAGCAGTGCCTTGACAGGGACAGATCCCACAGATACGCAGTATTTT. This sequence joins TRBV14 and TRBJ2-3, with 7 bases lining up with TRBD1. The CDR3 consists of 17 residues. Per germline, CDR1 SGHDN and CDR2 FVKESK. V shed 6 bases and J 2 bases; nucleotides not matched to a gene: 14.

This clonotype was seen a handful of times. The V call is TRBV3-1, the J call TRBJ1-5; perhaps TRBD1 as D (5 bases). This CDR3 is built from 12 residues. The germline CDR1 and CDR2 sequences are LGHDT and YNNKEL (reference sequence). V was pared by 3 bases and J by 11 bases, with 11 bases between. CDR3 nucleotides: TGTGCCAGCAGCCAGTTTGGGGGGGCCCAGCATTTT. This gives the protein CASSQFGGAQHF.